The clone carrying this TCR beta chain was seen a few times. The germline gives CDR1 DFQATT, CDR2 SNEGSKA (reference sequence). The CDR3 runs to 15 residues. V shed 3 bases and J shed 2 bases, with 16 bases lying between them. From the RACE reads, TCRdb called clonotypes with MiXCR, one entry per CDR3 protein. The sample carries around 120,000 distinct CDR3 sequences, around 13% recorded once. The sample's time point: patch test 1, 2 weeks after DPC sensitization. The treatment here: therapeutic diphenylcyclopropenone sensitization with weekly scalp DPC. The data were obtained in a study of human T cells and chemical hapten exposure. Looking at the study overall: Weekly diphenylcyclopropenone doses were given to patients' scalps across the approximately 23-week study. Patients were mainly female, each with alopecia areata, totalis or universalis.

The chain recombines TRBV20-1 with TRBJ1-1; D perhaps matches TRBD1 (5 bases). The material was whole blood, obtained in connection with sensitization to the hapten diphenylcyclopropenone (DPC). The sequence was obtained from a man in his late teens or twenties with alopecia areata. Some clones in this sample may be carry-over from other donors' samples. The CDR3 DNA is TGCAGTGCTAGCCGGGGCCTTGGGGTAAACACTGAAGCTTTCTTT. As protein: CSASRGLGVNTEAFF.